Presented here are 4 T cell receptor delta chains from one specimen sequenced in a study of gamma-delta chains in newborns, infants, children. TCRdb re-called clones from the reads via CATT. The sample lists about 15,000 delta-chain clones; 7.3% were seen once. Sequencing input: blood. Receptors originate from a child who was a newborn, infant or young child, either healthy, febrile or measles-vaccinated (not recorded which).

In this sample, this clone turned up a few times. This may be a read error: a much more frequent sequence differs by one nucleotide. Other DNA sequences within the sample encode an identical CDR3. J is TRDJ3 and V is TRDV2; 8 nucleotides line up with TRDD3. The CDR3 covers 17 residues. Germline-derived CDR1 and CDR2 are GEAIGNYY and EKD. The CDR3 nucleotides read TGTGCCTGTGACACCCTGGGGGACTCCTGGGACACACGACAGATGTTTTTC. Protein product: CACDTLGDSWDTRQMFF.

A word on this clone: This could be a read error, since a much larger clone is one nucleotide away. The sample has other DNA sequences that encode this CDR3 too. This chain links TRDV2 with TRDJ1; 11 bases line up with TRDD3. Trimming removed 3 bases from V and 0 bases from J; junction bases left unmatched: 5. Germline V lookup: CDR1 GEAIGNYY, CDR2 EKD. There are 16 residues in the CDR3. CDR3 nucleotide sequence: TGTGCCTGTGACGTACTGGGGGATAGGTACACCGATAAACTCATCTTT. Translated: CACDVLGDRYTDKLIF.

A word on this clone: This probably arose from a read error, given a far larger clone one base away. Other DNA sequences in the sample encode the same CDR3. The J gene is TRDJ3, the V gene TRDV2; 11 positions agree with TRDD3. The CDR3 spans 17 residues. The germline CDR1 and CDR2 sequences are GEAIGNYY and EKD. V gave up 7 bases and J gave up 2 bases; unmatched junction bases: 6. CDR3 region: CACDVLGDTWDTRQMFF. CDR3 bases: TGTGCCTGCGACGTACTGGGGGATACCTGGGACACCCGACAGATGTTTTTC.

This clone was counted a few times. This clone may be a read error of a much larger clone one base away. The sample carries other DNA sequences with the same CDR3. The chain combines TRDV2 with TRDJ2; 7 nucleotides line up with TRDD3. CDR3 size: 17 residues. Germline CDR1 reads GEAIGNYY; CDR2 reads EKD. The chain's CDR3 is CACDSWGSSALTAQLFF. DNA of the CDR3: TGTGCCTGTGACTCCTGGGGGTCTTCAGCTTTGACCGCACAACTCTTCTTT.